What follows is one T cell receptor beta chain and its context. Its antigen is not known. This sample was taken from a study of shared clonotypes between healthy human individuals. Overall study findings and caveats: Limited genetic and exposure-history diversity came from having few donors. At large depth, rarefaction still showed sorted-subset sequencing to be incomplete.

Sequenced by immunoSEQ multiplex PCR; TCRdb stores in-frame clones only, minus some. Among about 1 million clones listed, approximately 76% were seen once. The germline CDR1 and CDR2 sequences are KGHSH and LQKENI. Deletions cut 3 bases from V and 5 bases from J, with 17 bases between. The CDR3 consists of 15 residues. Sample: memory CD4+ T cells sorted from blood. As to subset: CD45RA-negative fraction. The TCR was taken from a young man in good health. V usage is TRBV18 and J usage is TRBJ2-7, with D perhaps being TRBD1 or TRBD2 (5 bases each). As DNA, the CDR3 is TGTGCCAGCTCACCCGGGACCCAGGGAACCCACGAGCAGTACTTC. This encodes CASSPGTQGTHEQYF.